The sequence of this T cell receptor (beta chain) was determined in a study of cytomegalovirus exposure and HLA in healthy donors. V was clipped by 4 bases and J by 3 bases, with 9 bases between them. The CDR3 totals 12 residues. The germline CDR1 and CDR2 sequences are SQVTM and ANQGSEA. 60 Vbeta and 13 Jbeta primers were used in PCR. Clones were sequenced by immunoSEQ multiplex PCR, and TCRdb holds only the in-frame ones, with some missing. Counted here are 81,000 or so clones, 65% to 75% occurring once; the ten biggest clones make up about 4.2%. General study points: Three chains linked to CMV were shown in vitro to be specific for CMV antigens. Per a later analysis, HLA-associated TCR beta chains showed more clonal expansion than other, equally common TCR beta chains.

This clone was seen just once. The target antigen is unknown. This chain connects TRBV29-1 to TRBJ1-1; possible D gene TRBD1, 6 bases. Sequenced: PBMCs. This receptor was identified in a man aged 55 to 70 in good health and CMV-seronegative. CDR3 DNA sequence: TGCAGCGTTGGTAGACAGGACACTGAAGCTTTCTTT. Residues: CSVGRQDTEAFF.